This T cell receptor (beta chain) was profiled in a study of blood T cells in healthy people across ages. Findings of the study overall: A roughly linear fall in TCR beta diversity per million T cells was seen with increasing age. Not knowing donor CMV status may have confounded expanded clonotype changes.

Turning to this clonotype: Its target is unknown.

Alongside a J-beta primer mix, a sample-barcoded 5' primer served in a second PCR lasting roughly 6 to 11 cycles. A tag from a template-switch adaptor with 12 random nucleotides marked each cDNA molecule. Via MiXCR, TCRdb re-called the 5' RACE reads, giving one row per CDR3 protein. This table has around 780,000 distinct CDR3 sequences, around 50% appearing once. V was clipped by 0 bases and J by 0 bases, with 9 bases between them. The CDR3 consists of 16 residues. From germline, CDR1 is SQVTM and CDR2 ANQGSEA. The amount of total RNA extracted per sample was at least 5.5 micrograms. The sequenced sample was blood. This sequence was found in a man in his forties or fifties in good health. The genes are TRBV29-1 and TRBJ2-6; D ambiguous. CDR3 sequence reads: CSVEDRKSSGANVLTF. The CDR3 DNA follows: TGCAGCGTTGAAGATAGGAAAAGCTCTGGGGCCAACGTCCTGACTTTC.